Listed below are T cell receptor beta chains from one sample, sequenced in a study of blood T cell repertoires in COVID-19. The method was immunoSEQ multiplex PCR; TCRdb's version includes in-frame clones alone and lacks a portion of them. The repertoire holds 150,000 to 200,000 clones, almost 85% seen once, with over 12% in the top ten. Material for sequencing was peripheral blood. The source of these receptors is a man aged 18 to 30 with active or convalescent COVID-19. CDR3s include the opening cysteine and the closing phenylalanine or tryptophan. The order of the fields is clone size, V gene, D gene, J gene, CDR3 protein, CDR3 DNA. The D gene is left open where the match is weak. Size values are once, few and many counts, or a class for expanded clones, and some rows have none.

.	TRBV21-1	.	TRBJ2-7	CASRGAGVFYEQYF	TGTGCCAGCAGGGGAGCGGGAGTCTTTTACGAGCAGTACTTC
.	TRBV5-1	TRBD2	TRBJ2-1	CASSLRLAGGSYNEQFF	TGCGCCAGCAGCTTAAGACTAGCGGGAGGCTCCTACAATGAGCAGTTCTTC
.	TRBV6-6	TRBD1	TRBJ2-3	CASSNNRGQYF	TGTGCCAGCAGTAACAACAGGGGGCAGTATTTT
once	TRBV6-2/TRBV6-3	.	TRBJ2-7	CASSYASGTLYEQYF	TGTGCCAGCAGTTACGCCAGCGGCACGCTCTACGAGCAGTACTTC
few	TRBV7-9	.	TRBJ2-7	CASSPPGGPYEQYF	TGTGCCAGCAGCCCTCCGGGGGGCCCGTACGAGCAGTACTTC
.	TRBV9	.	TRBJ1-2	CASSAQGNYGYTF	TGTGCCAGCAGCGCCCAGGGGAACTATGGCTACACCTTC
.	TRBV3-1/TRBV3-2	.	TRBJ1-2	CASRTTEGYTF	TGTGCCAGCAGAACCACTGAGGGCTACACCTTC
.	TRBV7-9	.	TRBJ1-4	CASSQTVNNEKLFF	TGTGCCAGCAGCCAGACAGTTAATAATGAAAAACTGTTTTTT
.	TRBV11-3	.	TRBJ2-2	CASSPTSSPPGELFF	TGTGCCAGCTCCCCAACTAGCTCACCTCCCGGGGAGCTGTTTTTT
.	TRBV28	TRBD2	TRBJ2-1	CATQGVGLAVHEQFF	TGTGCCACCCAAGGAGTGGGACTAGCTGTACATGAGCAGTTCTTC
.	TRBV5-1	.	TRBJ2-1	CASSLQQGGDEQFF	TGCGCCAGCAGCTTGCAGCAGGGTGGGGATGAGCAGTTCTTC
.	TRBV6-1	TRBD1	TRBJ1-1	CASSETSYTGQGRTEAFF	TGTGCCAGCAGTGAAACGTCATATACGGGACAGGGGAGGACTGAAGCTTTCTTT
.	TRBV6-5	.	TRBJ1-1	CASVGRGMNTEAFF	TGTGCCAGCGTCGGAAGAGGGATGAACACTGAAGCTTTCTTT
once	TRBV6-1	.	TRBJ2-2	CASSYDSNTGELFF	TGTGCCAGCAGTTATGACAGTAACACCGGGGAGCTGTTTTTT
.	TRBV6-5	.	TRBJ2-1	CASSSTTGDSPQFF	TGTGCCAGCAGTTCCACCACAGGGGACTCTCCGCAGTTCTTC
.	TRBV3-1/TRBV3-2	.	TRBJ1-4	CASSHLPRHGSNEKLFF	TGTGCCAGCAGCCACCTTCCCAGGCACGGATCTAATGAAAAACTGTTTTTT
.	TRBV2	.	TRBJ1-2	CASSTYGYTF	TGTGCCAGCAGTACTTATGGCTACACCTTC
.	TRBV19	TRBD2	TRBJ2-3	CASSTSSGGAGTDTQYF	TGTGCCAGTAGCACTTCCTCCGGGGGGGCTGGCACAGATACGCAGTATTTT
.	TRBV19	.	TRBJ1-5	CASSIDEGQPQHF	TGTGCCAGTAGTATAGATGAGGGTCAGCCCCAGCATTTT
once	TRBV28	TRBD1	TRBJ1-5	CASSSSTGAHSNQPQHF	TGTGCCAGCAGTTCATCGACAGGGGCCCATAGCAATCAGCCCCAGCATTTT
.	TRBV9	.	TRBJ2-1	CASSAIPGFDEQFF	TGTGCCAGCAGCGCAATCCCAGGGTTCGATGAGCAGTTCTTC
many	TRBV2	TRBD1	TRBJ1-5	CASRPTGSSNQPQHF	TGTGCCAGCAGGCCGACAGGGTCTAGCAATCAGCCCCAGCATTTT
.	TRBV30	TRBD2	TRBJ2-3	CAWSVGTSALTDTQYF	TGTGCCTGGAGTGTAGGGACTAGCGCCCTCACAGATACGCAGTATTTT
once	TRBV7-3	TRBD1	TRBJ2-1	CASSLLGQVNEQFF	TGTGCCAGCAGCCTATTGGGACAGGTCAATGAGCAGTTCTTC
.	TRBV28	.	TRBJ2-7	CASSLAGRSHEQYF	TGTGCCAGCAGTTTAGCGGGAAGGTCCCACGAGCAGTACTTC
.	TRBV4-1	.	TRBJ1-3	CASSQAGSGNTIYF	TGCGCCAGCAGCCAAGCAGGTTCAGGAAACACCATATATTTT